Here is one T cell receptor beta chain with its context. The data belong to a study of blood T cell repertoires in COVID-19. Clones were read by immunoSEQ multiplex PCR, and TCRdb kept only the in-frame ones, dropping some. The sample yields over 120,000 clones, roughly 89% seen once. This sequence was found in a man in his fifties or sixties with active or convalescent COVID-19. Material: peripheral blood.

Written as DNA, the CDR3 is TGTGCCAGCAGCTTAGCGTGGCGGGACGAGCAGTACTTC. Translated, it gives CASSLAWRDEQYF. The rearrangement joins TRBV7-2 to TRBJ2-7; possible D gene TRBD2, 5 bases. This CDR3 comprises 13 residues. The V gene lost 0 bases and the J gene lost 5 bases, with 8 bases spanning the gap. Germline CDR1 and CDR2: SGHTA and FQGNSA.